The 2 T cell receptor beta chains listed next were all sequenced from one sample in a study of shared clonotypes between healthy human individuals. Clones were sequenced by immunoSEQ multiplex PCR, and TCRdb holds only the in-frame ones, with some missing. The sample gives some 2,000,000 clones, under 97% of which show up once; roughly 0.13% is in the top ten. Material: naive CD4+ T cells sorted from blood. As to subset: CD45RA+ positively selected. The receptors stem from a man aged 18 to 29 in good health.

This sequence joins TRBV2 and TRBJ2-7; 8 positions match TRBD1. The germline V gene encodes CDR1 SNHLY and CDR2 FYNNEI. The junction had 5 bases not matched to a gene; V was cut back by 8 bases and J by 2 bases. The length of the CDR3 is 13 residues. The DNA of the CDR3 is TGTGCCAGCGTCGGACAGGGCACCTACGAGCAGTACTTC. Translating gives CASVGQGTYEQYF.

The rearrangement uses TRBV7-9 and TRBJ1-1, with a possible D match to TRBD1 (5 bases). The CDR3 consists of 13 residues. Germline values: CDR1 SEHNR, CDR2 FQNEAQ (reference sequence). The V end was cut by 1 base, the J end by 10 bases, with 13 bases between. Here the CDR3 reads CASSLEVPGGAFF. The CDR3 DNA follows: TGTGCCAGCAGCTTAGAGGTCCCCGGGGGAGCTTTCTTT.